The 23 T cell receptor beta chains reported below all come from one sample, sequenced in a study of CD8+ T cells in alopecia areata. Treatment given: oral pan-JAK inhibitor, 5-10 mg twice daily. RNA extraction and reverse transcription yielded cDNA as sequencing template. TCRdb keeps only in-frame clones here, not all; method: immunoSEQ multiplex PCR. Here the sample spans around 270,000 clones, roughly 64% being singletons. The sequenced sample was CD4+ T cells sorted from blood, obtained at week 24, from a patient treated with tofacitinib. The receptors here all came from a human donor with alopecia areata.

The V and J genes are TRBV2 and TRBJ2-3, with 9 bases aligning to TRBD1. This CDR3 is 17 amino acids long. The germline V gene has CDR1 SNHLY and CDR2 FYNNEI. Trimming cost V 2 bases and J 1 base; bases outside gene matches: 7. The CDR3 sequence: CASSELSTGGRTDTQYF. CDR3 nucleotides: TGTGCCAGCAGTGAATTGAGTACAGGGGGCCGCACAGATACGCAGTATTTT.

The chain joins TRBV4-1 to TRBJ1-1, with D perhaps matching TRBD1 (5 bases). This CDR3 has 15 residues. The V gene's germline CDR1 is MGHRA and CDR2 YSYEKL. V was trimmed by 0 bases and J by 4 bases, leaving 12 bases between them. CDR3 loop: CASSQDAGTGTEAFF. The CDR3 nucleotides are TGCGCCAGCAGCCAAGATGCAGGGACGGGCACTGAAGCTTTCTTT.

The chain joins TRBV20-1 to TRBJ1-3, with D tentatively TRBD1 (5 bases). V lost 1 base, J lost 8 bases, and 6 bases lay in between. The CDR3 length is 11 residues. Looked up from germline, CDR1 is DFQATT and CDR2 is SNEGSKA (reference sequence). CDR3 DNA: TGCAGTGCTAGAGTGGGGGACACCATATATTTT. This gives the protein CSARVGDTIYF.

V gene TRBV29-1 combines with J gene TRBJ2-1, with unresolved D. The CDR3 runs 15 residues. From germline, CDR1 is SQVTM and CDR2 ANQGSEA. Between the trimmed V and J ends, which lost 3 bases and 0 bases, there was a span of 12 bases. The CDR3 bases are TGCAGCGTTGATACGACGGCGAGCTCCTACAATGAGCAGTTCTTC. Amino acid sequence: CSVDTTASSYNEQFF.

This chain connects TRBV29-1 to TRBJ1-6; 7 bases agree with TRBD1. Germline assignment: CDR1 SQVTM and CDR2 ANQGSEA. With V trimmed by 4 bases and J by 4 bases, 1 base remained unmatched. This CDR3 has 13 residues. CDR3 coding DNA: TGCAGCGTTGGGGACAGTTATAATTCACCCCTCCACTTT. Amino acid sequence: CSVGDSYNSPLHF.

The V call is TRBV5-1, the J call TRBJ2-5, with D tentatively TRBD1 (6 bases). Germline V gives CDR1 SGHRS, CDR2 YFSETQ. CDR3 length: 15 residues. V shed 1 base and J shed 3 bases, with 13 bases lying between them. The CDR3 DNA follows: TGCGCCAGCAGCTTGACAGGGATGGGAGAAGAGACCCAGTACTTC. Amino acid sequence: CASSLTGMGEETQYF.

V gene TRBV29-1 combines with J gene TRBJ1-4; D remains unclear. Germline V gives CDR1 SQVTM, CDR2 ANQGSEA. V lost 4 bases, J lost 6 bases, and 15 bases lay in between. The CDR3 covers 14 residues. CDR3 protein: CSVAGGILDEKLFF. The CDR3 DNA sequence: TGCAGCGTTGCCGGTGGCATCCTAGATGAAAAACTGTTTTTT.

The genes are TRBV30 and TRBJ2-3; no clear D. Germline V gene sequence: CDR1 GTSNPN, CDR2 SVGIG (reference sequence). The CDR3 is 15 residues long. The germline V and J ends were trimmed by 2 bases and 0 bases, with 12 bases remaining between them. CDR3 region: CAWSTKTPSTDTQYF. The CDR3 nucleotides are TGTGCCTGGAGTACCAAAACTCCTAGCACAGATACGCAGTATTTT.

This clone was observed a handful of times. It is likely a read error: a sequence one base away is far more abundant. This chain uses TRBV25-1 with TRBJ1-6; TRBD1 aligns across 7 bases. The CDR3 has 15 amino acids. Germline CDR1 is MGHDK and CDR2 is SYGVNS. The ends lost 1 base at V and 5 bases at J; junction bases unmatched: 2. CDR3 sequence (DNA): TGTGCCAGCAGTGAATTCAGGGGGGATAATTCACCCCTCCACTTT. Its protein is CASSEFRGDNSPLHF.

The chain combines TRBV30 with TRBJ2-1; no definite D call. Germline loops: CDR1 GTSNPN, CDR2 SVGIG (reference sequence). The CDR3 totals 11 residues. The V end was cut by 0 bases, the J end by 9 bases, with 6 bases between. The CDR3 here is CAWSVPGEQFF. Here the CDR3 DNA reads TGTGCCTGGAGTGTGCCGGGTGAGCAGTTCTTC.

This clone was counted only a few times. The chain uses TRBV2 and TRBJ1-4; a possible D gene is TRBD1 (5 bases). The CDR3 is 14 amino acids. V gave up 8 bases and J gave up 6 bases, with 16 bases separating them. Germline lookup yields CDR1 SNHLY and CDR2 FYNNEI. The CDR3 DNA is TGTGCCAGCCAGGTCCCAGGGAATGATGAAAAACTGTTTTTT. Amino acid sequence: CASQVPGNDEKLFF. The entire variable domain, with the rest obtained from reference TRBV2 and TRBJ1-4, is as follows: EPEVTQTPSHQVTQMGQEVILRCVPISNHLYFYWYRQILGQKVEFLVSFYNNEISEKSEIFDDQFSVERPDGSNFTLKIRSTKLEDSAMYFCASQVPGNDEKLFFGSGTQLSVL.

The DNA of the CDR3 is TGTGCCAGCAGCCAAGTCACAGGGGGACACGAGCAGTACTTC. Its translation is CASSQVTGGHEQYF. The rearrangement uses TRBV4-2 and TRBJ2-7; TRBD1 aligns across 8 bases. The V gene end was trimmed by 1 base and the J gene end by 5 bases; junction bases not matched to a gene: 4. Germline loops: CDR1 LGHNA, CDR2 YNFKEQ. This CDR3 is 14 amino acids long.

Only a few counts were recorded for this clone. This sequence joins TRBV27 and TRBJ2-3; 8 bases match TRBD1. The V gene's germline CDR1 is MNHEY and CDR2 SMNVEV (reference sequence). The length of the CDR3 is 15 residues. J lost 2 bases, V lost 2 bases, and 3 bases had no gene match. This CDR3 is CASSLRTGYTDTQYF. The CDR3 DNA is TGTGCCAGCAGTTTACGGACAGGGTACACAGATACGCAGTATTTT.

The chain joins TRBV27 to TRBJ2-7; 9 bases line up with TRBD1. This CDR3 has 17 residues. Germline values: CDR1 MNHEY, CDR2 SMNVEV (reference sequence). V was clipped by 5 bases and J by 2 bases; unmatched bases: 13. CDR3 region: CASSTRGDGQGPYEQYF. As DNA, the CDR3 is TGTGCCAGCAGTACTAGAGGGGATGGACAGGGGCCCTACGAGCAGTACTTC.

This chain connects TRBV5-6 to TRBJ1-5; no clear D. The CDR3 runs to 13 residues. Trimming took off 2 bases at V and 7 bases at J, with 10 bases between the two ends. Germline V CDR1 and CDR2: SGHDT, YYEEEE. The CDR3 DNA reads TGTGCCAGCAGCTTTTATGAGGGACAGCCCCAGCATTTT. This translates into CASSFYEGQPQHF. Complete variable domain (other parts from reference TRBV5-6 and TRBJ1-5): DAGVTQSPTHLIKTRGQQVTLRCSPKSGHDTVSWYQQALGQGPQFIFQYYEEEERQRGNFPDRFSGHQFPNYSSELNVNALLLGDSALYLCASSFYEGQPQHFGDGTRLSIL.

Only a few counts were recorded for this clone. This chain links TRBV28 with TRBJ2-7; 7 bases are shared with TRBD1. Germline loops: CDR1 MDHEN, CDR2 SYDVKM. Unmatched junction bases numbered 5, after V lost 5 bases and J lost 10 bases. This CDR3 is 11 amino acids long. The CDR3 coding sequence is TGTGCCAGCAGTGCCCGACAGGGACAGTACTTC. Protein: CASSARQGQYF.

V usage is TRBV27 and J usage is TRBJ1-4, with TRBD1 identical over 7 bases. The CDR3 contains 18 residues. Germline assignment: CDR1 MNHEY and CDR2 SMNVEV (reference sequence). V dropped 6 bases and J dropped 11; count of bases not matched to a gene: 24. In DNA form, the CDR3 reads TGTGCCAGCAGCCAAGCTCCTAGGGGGCTAACCTCAATCAGTAAACTGTTTTTT. Translating gives CASSQAPRGLTSISKLFF.

The sample holds a few counts of this clone. The CDR3 coding sequence is TGTGCCAGCAGCCCGCCCGGGGGTCTGGGTGGCTACACCTTC. Its translation: CASSPPGGLGGYTF. The chain combines TRBV6-5 with TRBJ1-2, with a possible D match to TRBD1 (5 bases). The length of the CDR3 is 14 residues. The V gene lost 6 bases and the J gene lost 7 bases, with 18 bases spanning the gap. Germline V CDR1 and CDR2: MNHEY, SVGAGI.

V gene TRBV2 combines with J gene TRBJ1-5; 7 bases agree with TRBD1. V trimming: 4 bases; J trimming: 3 bases; junction bases outside the gene matches: 9. CDR1 SNHLY and CDR2 FYNNEI come from the germline V gene. The CDR3 covers 16 residues. CDR3 DNA sequence: TGTGCCAGCAGTGTAAGACAGGGCGATACCAATCAGCCCCAGCATTTT. Its protein product is CASSVRQGDTNQPQHF.

The chain has TRBV7-2 and TRBJ2-3; 8 bases are a match to TRBD2. V shed 5 bases, J shed 2 bases, and the junction held 6 bases outside the gene matches. This CDR3 has 15 amino acids. Germline V CDR1 and CDR2: SGHTA, FQGNSA. The CDR3, as DNA: TGTGCCAGCAGCCCGCAGCGGGGGCACACAGATACGCAGTATTTT. As protein: CASSPQRGHTDTQYF.

The V and J genes are TRBV4-3 and TRBJ1-2; possibly TRBD1 for D (5 bases). CDR1 and CDR2 (germline): LGHNA, YSLEER. V lost 1 base, J lost 7 bases, and 10 bases lay in between. The length of the CDR3 is 13 residues. The CDR3 nucleotides read TGCGCCAGCAGCCAAGGCCAGGGTCGTGGCTACACCTTC. This codes for CASSQGQGRGYTF.

The chain employs TRBV30 and TRBJ1-2, with a weak D call TRBD1 (5 bases). Germline V gene sequence: CDR1 GTSNPN, CDR2 SVGIG (reference sequence). V was trimmed by 2 bases and J by 6 bases, leaving 16 bases between them. This CDR3 has 14 residues. The CDR3 DNA is TGTGCCTGGAGTCCCGAGTTAGACAGTCATGGCTACACCTTC. It codes for CAWSPELDSHGYTF.

A word on this clone: A junction boundary mismatches the germline segment, possibly from a read error. This chain joins TRBV15 and TRBJ1-3; TRBD1 aligns across 7 bases. Germline-derived CDR1 and CDR2 are LNHNV and YYDKDF (reference sequence). The CDR3 totals 12 residues. The CDR3 DNA sequence: TGTGCCACCAGCTCGTCCTGGGACAGAGCTCGTTTT. Translated, it gives CATSSSWDRARF.